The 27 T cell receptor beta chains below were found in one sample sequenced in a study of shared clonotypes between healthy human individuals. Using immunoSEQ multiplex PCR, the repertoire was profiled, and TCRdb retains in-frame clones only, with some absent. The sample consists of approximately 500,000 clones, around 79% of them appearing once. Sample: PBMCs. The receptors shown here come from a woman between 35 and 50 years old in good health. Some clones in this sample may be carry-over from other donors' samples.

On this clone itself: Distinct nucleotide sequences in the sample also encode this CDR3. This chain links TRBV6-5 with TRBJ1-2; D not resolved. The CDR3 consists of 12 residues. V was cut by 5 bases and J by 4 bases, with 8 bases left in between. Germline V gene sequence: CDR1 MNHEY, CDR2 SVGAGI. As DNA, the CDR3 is TGTGCCAGCAGTCGAGGGAGCTATGGCTACACCTTC. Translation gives CASSRGSYGYTF.

DNA for the CDR3: TGTGCCAGCAGTTTAAGTACTAGCGGGTATGAGCAGTTCTTC. It codes for CASSLSTSGYEQFF. This chain uses TRBV28 with TRBJ2-1, with 9 bases matching TRBD2. This CDR3 contains 14 residues. Germline V lookup: CDR1 MDHEN, CDR2 SYDVKM. The V gene end was trimmed by 2 bases and the J gene end by 8 bases; junction bases not matched to a gene: 4.

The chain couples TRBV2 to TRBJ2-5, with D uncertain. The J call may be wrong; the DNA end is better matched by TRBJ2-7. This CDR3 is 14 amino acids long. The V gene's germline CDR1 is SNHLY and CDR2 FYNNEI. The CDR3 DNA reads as TGTGCCAGCAGTGAAGGGCCCGTTCTCTACGAGCAGTACTTC. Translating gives CASSEGPVLYEQYF.

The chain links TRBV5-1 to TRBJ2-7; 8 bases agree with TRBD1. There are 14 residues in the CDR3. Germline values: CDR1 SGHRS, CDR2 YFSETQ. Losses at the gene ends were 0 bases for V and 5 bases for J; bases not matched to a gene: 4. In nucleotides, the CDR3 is TGCGCCAGCAGCTTGGACGGACAGGGTGACGAGCAGTACTTC. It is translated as CASSLDGQGDEQYF.

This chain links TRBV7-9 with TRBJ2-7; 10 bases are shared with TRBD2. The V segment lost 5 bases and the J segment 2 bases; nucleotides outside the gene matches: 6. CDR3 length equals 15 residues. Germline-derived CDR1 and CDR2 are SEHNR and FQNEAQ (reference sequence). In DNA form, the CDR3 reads TGTGCCAGCAGCCCCTGGCTAGCGGGAGCCTACGAGCAGTACTTC. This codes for CASSPWLAGAYEQYF.

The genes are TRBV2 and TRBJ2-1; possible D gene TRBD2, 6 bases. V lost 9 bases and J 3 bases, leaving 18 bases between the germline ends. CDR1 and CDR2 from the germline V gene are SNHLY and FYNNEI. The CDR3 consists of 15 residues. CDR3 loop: CASGHWDWGYNEQFF. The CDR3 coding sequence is TGTGCCAGTGGCCATTGGGACTGGGGCTACAATGAGCAGTTCTTC.

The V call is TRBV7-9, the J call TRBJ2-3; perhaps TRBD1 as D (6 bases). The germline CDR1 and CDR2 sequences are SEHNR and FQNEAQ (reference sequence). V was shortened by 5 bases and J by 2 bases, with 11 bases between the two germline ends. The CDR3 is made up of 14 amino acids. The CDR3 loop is CASSQDRDTDTQYF. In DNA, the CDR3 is TGTGCCAGCAGCCAGGACAGAGACACAGATACGCAGTATTTT. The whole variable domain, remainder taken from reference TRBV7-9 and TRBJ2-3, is DTGVSQNPRHKITKRGQNVTFRCDPISEHNRLYWYRQTLGQGPEFLTYFQNEAQLEKSRLLSDRFSAERPKGSFSTLEIQRTEQGDSAMYLCASSQDRDTDTQYFGPGTRLTVL.

In nucleotides, the CDR3 is TGCGCCAGCAGCCTTCAGACAGGGGGCTATGGCGAGCAGTACTTC. It codes for CASSLQTGGYGEQYF. The V gene is TRBV5-1, the J gene TRBJ2-7; TRBD1 agrees at 10 bases. J was trimmed by 6 bases and V by 4 bases; bases with no gene match: 10. CDR3 length: 15 amino acids. The germline gives CDR1 SGHRS, CDR2 YFSETQ.

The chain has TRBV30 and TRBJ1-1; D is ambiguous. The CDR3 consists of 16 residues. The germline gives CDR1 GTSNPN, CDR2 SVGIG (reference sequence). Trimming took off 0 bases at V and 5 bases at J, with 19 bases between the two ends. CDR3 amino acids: CAWSVRTVRVNTEAFF. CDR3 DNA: TGTGCCTGGAGTGTACGAACAGTTAGAGTAAATACTGAAGCTTTCTTT.

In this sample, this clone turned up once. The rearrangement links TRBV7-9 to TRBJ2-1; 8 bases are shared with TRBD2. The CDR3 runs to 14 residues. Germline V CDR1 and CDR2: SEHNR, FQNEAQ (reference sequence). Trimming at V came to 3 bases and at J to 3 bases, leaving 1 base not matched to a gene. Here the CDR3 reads CASSFTSGYNEQFF. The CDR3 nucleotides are TGTGCCAGCAGCTTCACTAGCGGCTACAATGAGCAGTTCTTC.

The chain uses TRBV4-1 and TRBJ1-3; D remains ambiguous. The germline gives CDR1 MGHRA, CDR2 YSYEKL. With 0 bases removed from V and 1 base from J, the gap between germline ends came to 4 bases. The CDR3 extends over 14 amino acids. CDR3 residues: CASSQEGSGNTIYF. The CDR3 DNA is TGCGCCAGCAGCCAAGAGGGATCTGGAAACACCATATATTTT.

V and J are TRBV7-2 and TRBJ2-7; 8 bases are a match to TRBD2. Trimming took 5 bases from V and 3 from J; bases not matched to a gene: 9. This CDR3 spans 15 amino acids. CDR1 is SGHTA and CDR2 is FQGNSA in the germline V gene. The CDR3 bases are TGTGCCAGCAGCAGGGTCGGCGGGGGGCGCTACGAGCAGTACTTC. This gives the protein CASSRVGGGRYEQYF.

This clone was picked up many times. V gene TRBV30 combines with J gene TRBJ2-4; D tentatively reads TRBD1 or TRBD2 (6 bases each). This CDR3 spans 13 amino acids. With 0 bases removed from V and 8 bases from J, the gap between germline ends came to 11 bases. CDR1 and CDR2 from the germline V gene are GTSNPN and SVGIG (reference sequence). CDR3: CAWSVWGADIQYF. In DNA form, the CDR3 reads TGTGCCTGGAGTGTGTGGGGGGCGGACATTCAGTACTTC.

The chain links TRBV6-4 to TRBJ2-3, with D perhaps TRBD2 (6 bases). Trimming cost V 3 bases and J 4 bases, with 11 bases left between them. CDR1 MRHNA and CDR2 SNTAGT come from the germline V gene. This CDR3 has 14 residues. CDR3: CASSETGTSDTQYF. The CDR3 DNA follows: TGTGCCAGCAGTGAAACCGGGACTTCAGATACGCAGTATTTT.

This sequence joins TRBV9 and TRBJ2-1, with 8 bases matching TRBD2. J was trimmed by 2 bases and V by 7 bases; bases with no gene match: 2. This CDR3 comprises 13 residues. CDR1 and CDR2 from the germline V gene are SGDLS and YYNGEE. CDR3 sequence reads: CASREGPYNEQFF. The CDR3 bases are TGTGCCAGCCGGGAGGGTCCCTACAATGAGCAGTTCTTC.

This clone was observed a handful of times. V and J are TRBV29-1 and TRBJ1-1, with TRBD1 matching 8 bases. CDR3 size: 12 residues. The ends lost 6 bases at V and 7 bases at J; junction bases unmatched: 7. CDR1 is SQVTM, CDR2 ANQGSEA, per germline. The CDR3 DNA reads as TGCAGCGTCACCTCGGACAGGGTTGAAGCTTTCTTT. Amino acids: CSVTSDRVEAFF.

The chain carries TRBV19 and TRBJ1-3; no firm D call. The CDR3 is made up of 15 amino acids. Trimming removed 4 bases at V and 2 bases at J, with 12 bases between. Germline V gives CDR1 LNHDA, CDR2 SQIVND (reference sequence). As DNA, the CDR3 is TGTGCCAGTAGTACCACGGGCTCAACTGGAAACACCATATATTTT. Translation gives CASSTTGSTGNTIYF.

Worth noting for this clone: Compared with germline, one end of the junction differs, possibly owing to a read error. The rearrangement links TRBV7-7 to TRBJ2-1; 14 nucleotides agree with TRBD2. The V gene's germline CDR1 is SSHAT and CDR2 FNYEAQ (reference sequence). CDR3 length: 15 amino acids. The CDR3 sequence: CASSAGLAGGNEQFF. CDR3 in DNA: TGTGCTAGCAGCGCCGGACTAGCGGGAGGCAATGAGCAGTTCTTC.

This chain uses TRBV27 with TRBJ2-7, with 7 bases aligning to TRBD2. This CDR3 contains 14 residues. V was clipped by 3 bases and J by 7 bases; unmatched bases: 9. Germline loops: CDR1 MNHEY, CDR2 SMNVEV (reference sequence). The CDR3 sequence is CASSFWGRAGEQYF. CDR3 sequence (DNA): TGTGCCAGCAGTTTTTGGGGGAGGGCGGGTGAGCAGTACTTC.

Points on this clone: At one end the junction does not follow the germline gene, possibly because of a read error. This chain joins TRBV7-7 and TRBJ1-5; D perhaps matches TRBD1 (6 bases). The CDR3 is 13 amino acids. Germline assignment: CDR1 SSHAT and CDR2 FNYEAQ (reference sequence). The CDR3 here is CASSANRDQPQHF. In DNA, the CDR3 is TGTGCTAGCAGCGCCAACAGGGATCAGCCCCAGCATTTT.

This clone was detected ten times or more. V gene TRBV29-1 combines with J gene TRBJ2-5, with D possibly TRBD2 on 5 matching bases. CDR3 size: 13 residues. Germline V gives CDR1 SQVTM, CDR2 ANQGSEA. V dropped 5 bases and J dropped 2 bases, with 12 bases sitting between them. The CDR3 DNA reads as TGCAGCGTTCGAGGGCTGCCGCAAGAGACCCAGTACTTC. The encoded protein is CSVRGLPQETQYF.

The CDR3 reads CASSPGLAGGGEQFF. In DNA, the CDR3 is TGTGCCAGCAGCCCAGGACTAGCGGGAGGAGGTGAGCAGTTCTTC. This chain joins TRBV7-3 and TRBJ2-1; the match to TRBD2 covers 14 bases. This CDR3 has 15 amino acids. The trim removed 5 bases at V and 9 bases at J, leaving 6 bases unmatched. Germline CDR1 SGHTA, CDR2 FQGTGA.

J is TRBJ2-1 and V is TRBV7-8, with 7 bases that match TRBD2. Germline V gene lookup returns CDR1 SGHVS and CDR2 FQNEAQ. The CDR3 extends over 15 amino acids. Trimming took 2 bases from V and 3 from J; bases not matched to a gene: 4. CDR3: CASSLLTSDYNEQFF. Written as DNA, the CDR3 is TGTGCCAGCAGCTTACTAACTAGCGACTACAATGAGCAGTTCTTC. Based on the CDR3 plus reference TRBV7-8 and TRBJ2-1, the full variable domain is GAGVSQSPRYKVAKRGQDVALRCDPISGHVSLFWYQQALGQGPEFLTYFQNEAQLDKSGLPSDRFFAERPEGSVSTLKIQRTQQEDSAVYLCASSLLTSDYNEQFFGPGTRLTVL.

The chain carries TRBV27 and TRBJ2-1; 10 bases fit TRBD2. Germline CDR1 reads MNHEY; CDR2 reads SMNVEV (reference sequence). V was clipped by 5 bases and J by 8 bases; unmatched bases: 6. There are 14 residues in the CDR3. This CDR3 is CASSPPSGRYEQFF. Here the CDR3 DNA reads TGTGCCAGCAGTCCGCCTAGCGGGAGATATGAGCAGTTCTTC.

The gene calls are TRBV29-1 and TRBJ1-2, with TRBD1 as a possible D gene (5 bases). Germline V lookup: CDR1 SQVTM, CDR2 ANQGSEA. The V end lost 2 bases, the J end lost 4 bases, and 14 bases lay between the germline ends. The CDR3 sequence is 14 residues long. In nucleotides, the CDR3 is TGCAGCGTTGAAACGGCGACAGACCCCTATGGCTACACCTTC. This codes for CSVETATDPYGYTF.

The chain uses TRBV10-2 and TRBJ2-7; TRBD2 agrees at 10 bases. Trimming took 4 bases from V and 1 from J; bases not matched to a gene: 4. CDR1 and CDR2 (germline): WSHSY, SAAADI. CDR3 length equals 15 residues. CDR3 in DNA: TGCGCCAGCAGTGCAGCGGGAGGGCTTTCCTACGAGCAGTACTTC. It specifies CASSAAGGLSYEQYF.

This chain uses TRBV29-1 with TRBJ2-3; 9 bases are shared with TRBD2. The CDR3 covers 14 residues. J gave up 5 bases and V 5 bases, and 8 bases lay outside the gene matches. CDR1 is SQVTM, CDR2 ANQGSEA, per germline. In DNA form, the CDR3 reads TGCAGCGTTAAAGCGGGAGGAGGTCTAGATACGCAGTATTTT. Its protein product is CSVKAGGGLDTQYF.